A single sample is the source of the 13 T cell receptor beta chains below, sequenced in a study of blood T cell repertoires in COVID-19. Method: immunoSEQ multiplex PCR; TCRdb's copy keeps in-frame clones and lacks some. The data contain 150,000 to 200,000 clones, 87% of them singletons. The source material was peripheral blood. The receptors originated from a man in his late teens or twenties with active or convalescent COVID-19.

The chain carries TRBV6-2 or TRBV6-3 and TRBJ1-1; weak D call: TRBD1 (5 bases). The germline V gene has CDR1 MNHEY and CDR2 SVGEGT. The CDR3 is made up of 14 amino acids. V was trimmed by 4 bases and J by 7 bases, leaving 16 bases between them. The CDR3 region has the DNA TGTGCCAGCAGTTGGGCGGGACGGATTATTGAAGCTTTCTTT. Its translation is CASSWAGRIIEAFF.

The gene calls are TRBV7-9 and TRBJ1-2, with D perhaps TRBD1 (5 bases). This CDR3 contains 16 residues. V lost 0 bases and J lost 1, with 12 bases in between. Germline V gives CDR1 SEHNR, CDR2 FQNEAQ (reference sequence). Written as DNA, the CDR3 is TGTGCCAGCAGCTTAGCGCTAGAGACAGTTAACTATGGCTACACCTTC. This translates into CASSLALETVNYGYTF.

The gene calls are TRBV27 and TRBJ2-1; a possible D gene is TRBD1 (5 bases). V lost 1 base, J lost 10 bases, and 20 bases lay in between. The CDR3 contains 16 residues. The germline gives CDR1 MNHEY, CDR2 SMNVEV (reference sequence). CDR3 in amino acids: CASSLFLTGVSGEQFF. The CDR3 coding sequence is TGTGCCAGCAGTTTATTTCTAACAGGAGTATCCGGCGAGCAGTTCTTC.

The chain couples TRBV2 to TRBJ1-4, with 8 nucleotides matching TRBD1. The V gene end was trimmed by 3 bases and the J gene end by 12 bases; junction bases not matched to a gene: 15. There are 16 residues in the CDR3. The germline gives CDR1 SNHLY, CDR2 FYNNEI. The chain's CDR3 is CASSDPGTGREVELFF. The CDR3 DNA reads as TGTGCCAGCAGTGACCCCGGGACAGGACGAGAAGTGGAACTGTTTTTT.

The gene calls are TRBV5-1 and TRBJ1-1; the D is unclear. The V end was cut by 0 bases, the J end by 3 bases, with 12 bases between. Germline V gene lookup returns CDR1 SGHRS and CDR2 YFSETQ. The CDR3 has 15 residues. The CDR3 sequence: CASSLVTSTDTEAFF. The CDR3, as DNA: TGCGCCAGCAGCTTGGTTACCAGCACAGACACTGAAGCTTTCTTT.

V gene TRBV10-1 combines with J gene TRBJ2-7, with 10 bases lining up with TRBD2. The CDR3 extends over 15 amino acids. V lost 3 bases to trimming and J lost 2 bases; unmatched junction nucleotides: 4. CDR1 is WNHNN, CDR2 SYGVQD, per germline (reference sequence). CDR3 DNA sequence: TGCGCCAGCAGTGACAGCGGGGGGGCCCCCTACGAGCAGTACGTC. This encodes CASSDSGGAPYEQYV.

In DNA, the CDR3 is TGTGCCAGCACCAGCAGGGATTCTGAGACCCAGTACTTC. It codes for CASTSRDSETQYF. This rearrangement joins TRBV7-2 to TRBJ2-5, with a weak D call TRBD1 (5 bases). Looked up from germline, CDR1 is SGHTA and CDR2 is FQGNSA. CDR3 length: 13 residues. Trimming pared 7 bases from V and 5 bases from J, leaving 14 bases between.

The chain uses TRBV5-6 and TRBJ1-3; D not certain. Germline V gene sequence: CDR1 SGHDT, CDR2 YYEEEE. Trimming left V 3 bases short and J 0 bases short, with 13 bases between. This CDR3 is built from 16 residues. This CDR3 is CASSSRHTYSGNTIYF. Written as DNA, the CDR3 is TGTGCCAGCAGCTCAAGACATACCTACTCTGGAAACACCATATATTTT.

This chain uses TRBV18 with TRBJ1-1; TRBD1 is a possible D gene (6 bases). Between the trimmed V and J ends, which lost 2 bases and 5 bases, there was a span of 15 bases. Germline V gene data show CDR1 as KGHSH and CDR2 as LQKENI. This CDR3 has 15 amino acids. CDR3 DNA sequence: TGTGCCAGCTCACCAGCCCTGGGACAAGGAACTGAAGCTTTCTTT. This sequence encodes CASSPALGQGTEAFF.

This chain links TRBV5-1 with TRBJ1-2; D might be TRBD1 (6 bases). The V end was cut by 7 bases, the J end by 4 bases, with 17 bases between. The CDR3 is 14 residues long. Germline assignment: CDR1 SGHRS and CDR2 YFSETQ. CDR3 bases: TGCGCCAGCTTTCAAGGGGACATCTCCTATGGCTACACCTTC. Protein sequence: CASFQGDISYGYTF.

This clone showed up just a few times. CDR3 amino acids: CARSFRDRDETLGGYTF. The CDR3, as DNA: TGTGCCAGAAGCTTTAGGGACAGGGATGAAACTCTGGGCGGCTACACCTTC. The genes are TRBV7-5 and TRBJ1-2; the D call in the table, TRBD1, was not verified against the DNA. TRBV7-5 is labeled a pseudogene. CDR3 length: 17 residues.

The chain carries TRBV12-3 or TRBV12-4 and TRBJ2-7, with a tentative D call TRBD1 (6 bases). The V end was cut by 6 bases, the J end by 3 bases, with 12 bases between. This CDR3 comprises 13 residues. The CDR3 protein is CASSRTESYEQYV. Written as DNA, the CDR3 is TGTGCCAGCAGCCGGACAGAAAGCTACGAGCAGTACGTC.

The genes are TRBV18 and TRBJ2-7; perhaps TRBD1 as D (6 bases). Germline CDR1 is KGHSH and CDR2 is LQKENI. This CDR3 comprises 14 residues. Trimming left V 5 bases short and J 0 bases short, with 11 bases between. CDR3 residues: CASSADRNSYEQYV. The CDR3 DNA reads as TGTGCCAGCTCAGCCGACAGGAACTCCTACGAGCAGTACGTC.